This entry concerns a single TCR beta chain. This CDR3 comprises 12 residues. Trimming pared 4 bases from V and 5 bases from J, leaving 8 bases between. CDR1 is GTSNPN and CDR2 is SVGIG in the germline V gene (reference sequence). In the original workflow: Reference gene primers were amplified, and this amplification served to estimate nucleated cell counts. Some clones are missing from TCRdb's copy, which holds only in-frame ones; the method was immunoSEQ multiplex PCR. V and J calls and clone size come straight from that table; D and trimming were deduced from the DNA. This sample has about 130,000 clones; approximately 85% occur once, and the top ten carry roughly 5.4%. The sample comes from a study of blood T cell repertoires in COVID-19. Study background: There were acute and convalescent COVID-19 samples, and they came from the United States, Italy and Spain. Sample material is recorded as cDNA or gDNA derived from T cells, B-cell-depleted T cells, or PBMCs.

Material for sequencing was peripheral blood. The receptor was isolated from a human donor in a cohort sampled during active COVID-19. This chain uses TRBV30 with TRBJ2-2; D unresolved. CDR3 DNA sequence: TGTGCCTGGAACGAGGTGACCGGGGAGCTGTTTTTT. This encodes CAWNEVTGELFF.